This T cell receptor beta chain was retrieved from a study of spatial heterogeneity in lung cancer. Described time point: sample taken at primary tumor resection. General study results and limits: Higher tumor mutation counts went along with higher counts of expanded intratumoral alpha and beta TCRs.

This CDR3 contains 15 residues. J was trimmed by 8 bases and V by 5 bases; bases with no gene match: 12. Germline V gene sequence: CDR1 MDHEN, CDR2 SYDVKM. This clonotype is labeled as medium-sized (0.01 to 0.1%). Its specificity is unknown. This beta chain slipped into a library made for alpha chains as a stray read, so its size is not meaningful. TCRdb re-called the 5' RACE reads through MiXCR, storing one row per CDR3 protein. Altogether fewer than 8,500 distinct CDR3 sequences are present, 8.2% being singletons, with the ten largest covering over 4%. The source of this sequence is a male donor with early-stage non-small cell lung cancer. The chain employs TRBV28 and TRBJ2-7; TRBD1 aligns across 10 bases. This material consisted of lung tumor tissue, taken at surgery. CDR3 nucleotides: TGTGCCAGCAGTACAGCCGGACAGGGGGTTCTAAAGCAGTACTTC. It encodes CASSTAGQGVLKQYF. The complete variable domain, with remaining parts taken from reference TRBV28 and TRBJ2-7, reads DVKVTQSSRYLVKRTGEKVFLECVQDMDHENMFWYRQDPGLGLRLIYFSYDVKMKEKGDIPEGYSVSREKKERFSLILESASTNQTSMYLCASSTAGQGVLKQYFGPGTRLTVT.